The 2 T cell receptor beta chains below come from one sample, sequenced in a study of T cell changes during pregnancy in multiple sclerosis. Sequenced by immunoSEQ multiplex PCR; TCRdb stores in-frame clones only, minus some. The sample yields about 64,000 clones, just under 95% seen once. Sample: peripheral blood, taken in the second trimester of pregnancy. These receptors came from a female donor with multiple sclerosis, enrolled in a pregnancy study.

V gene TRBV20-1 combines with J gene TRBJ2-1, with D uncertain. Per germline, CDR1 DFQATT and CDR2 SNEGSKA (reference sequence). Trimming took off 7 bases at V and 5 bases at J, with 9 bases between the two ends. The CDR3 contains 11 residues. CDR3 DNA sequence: TGCAGTGGCAGAAATCACAATGAGCAGTTCTTC. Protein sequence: CSGRNHNEQFF.

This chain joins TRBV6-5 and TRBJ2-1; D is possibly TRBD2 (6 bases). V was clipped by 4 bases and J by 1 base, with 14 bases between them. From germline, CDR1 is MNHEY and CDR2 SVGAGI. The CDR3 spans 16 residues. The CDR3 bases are TGTGCCAGCAGTTGGGACGGGGGACGGTCCTACAATGAGCAGTTCTTC. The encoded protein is CASSWDGGRSYNEQFF.